This T cell receptor (beta chain) was recorded in a study of blood T cell repertoires in COVID-19. The length of the CDR3 is 13 residues. V was pared by 5 bases and J by 9 bases, with 14 bases between. Only in-frame clones appear in the TCRdb table, and some are missing; sequencing was by immunoSEQ multiplex PCR. The repertoire holds roughly 140,000 clones, with about four fifths as singletons. This clonotype was obtained from a man aged 60-69 years with acute or convalescent COVID-19. The specimen sequenced was peripheral blood. The chain is built from TRBV12-3 or TRBV12-4 and TRBJ1-5, with a tentative D call TRBD1 (6 bases). The CDR3 sequence: CASSPDSQRPQHF. The CDR3 region has the DNA TGTGCCAGCAGTCCGGACAGTCAGAGGCCCCAGCATTTT.